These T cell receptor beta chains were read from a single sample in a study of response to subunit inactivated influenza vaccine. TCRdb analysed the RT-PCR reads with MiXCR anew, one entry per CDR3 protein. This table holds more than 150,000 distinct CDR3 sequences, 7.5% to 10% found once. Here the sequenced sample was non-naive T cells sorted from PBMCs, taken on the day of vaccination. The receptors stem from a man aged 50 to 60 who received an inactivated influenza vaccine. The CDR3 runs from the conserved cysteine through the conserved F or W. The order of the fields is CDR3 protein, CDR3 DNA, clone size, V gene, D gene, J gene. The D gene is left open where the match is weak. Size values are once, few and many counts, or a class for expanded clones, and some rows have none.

CASSYRPGGGNTQYF,TGTGCCAGCAGTTATCGGCCAGGGGGCGGAAATACGCAGTATTTT,.,TRBV6-2/TRBV6-3,TRBD1,TRBJ2-3
CASSQASAGARTGELFF,TGTGCCAGCAGCCAAGCTTCCGCGGGGGCTCGCACCGGGGAGCTGTTTTTT,few,TRBV3-1,.,TRBJ2-2
CSARVSSGGRSYEQYF,TGCAGTGCTAGAGTGTCGAGCGGGGGGAGGTCCTACGAGCAGTACTTC,.,TRBV20-1,TRBD2,TRBJ2-7
CASSPPDRGSTEAFF,TGTGCCAGTAGTCCCCCGGACAGGGGGAGCACTGAAGCTTTCTTT,.,TRBV19,TRBD1,TRBJ1-1
CASSLVPHTQSSGNTIYF,TGTGCCAGCAGCTTGGTCCCACATACACAGAGCTCTGGAAACACCATATATTTT,.,TRBV5-5,.,TRBJ1-3
CASSRANGELFF,TGTGCCAGCAGCCGGGCAAACGGGGAGCTGTTTTTT,few,TRBV12-3/TRBV12-4,.,TRBJ2-2
CASSLLQAYEQYF,TGCGCCAGCAGCTTGCTACAGGCGTACGAGCAGTACTTC,many,TRBV5-1,.,TRBJ2-7
CASSASQGWDTGELFF,TGTGCCAGTAGTGCCTCCCAGGGGTGGGACACCGGGGAGCTGTTTTTT,.,TRBV19,.,TRBJ2-2
CASSLSFPALEDTQYF,TGTGCCAGCAGTTTATCGTTCCCAGCGCTCGAGGATACGCAGTATTTT,many,TRBV27,.,TRBJ2-3
CASSPDRGEGGNIQYF,TGTGCCAGCAGCCCAGACCGGGGGGAGGGCGGGAACATTCAGTACTTC,.,TRBV9,TRBD2,TRBJ2-4
CASSLYPRRASTDTQYF,TGTGCCAGCAGCTTATACCCCCGACGAGCTAGCACAGATACGCAGTATTTT,few,TRBV7-2,.,TRBJ2-3
CATSWRLDDGRLETQYF,TGTGCCACCAGTTGGAGACTAGATGATGGGAGGTTAGAGACCCAGTACTTC,many,TRBV24-1,.,TRBJ2-5
CSAGGQLLLSYNEQFF,TGCAGCGCCGGGGGACAGCTCCTCCTATCCTACAATGAGCAGTTCTTC,many,TRBV29-1,.,TRBJ2-1
CASRHAPADTDTQYF,TGTGCCAGCCGGCACGCGCCAGCGGACACAGATACGCAGTATTTT,.,TRBV19,.,TRBJ2-3
CASSLFRGPGANVLTF,TGTGCCAGCAGTTTATTCAGGGGGCCTGGGGCCAACGTCCTGACTTTC,few,TRBV27,TRBD1,TRBJ2-6
CASGDLGAGELFF,TGTGCCAGCGGTGACCTTGGAGCCGGGGAGCTGTTTTTT,.,TRBV9,.,TRBJ2-2
CASSPLGALYNEQFF,TGTGCCAGCAGCCCGTTGGGCGCGCTTTACAATGAGCAGTTCTTC,.,TRBV28,.,TRBJ2-1
CASSLTRETGELFF,TGTGCCAGCAGCTTGACCAGGGAGACCGGGGAGCTGTTTTTT,.,TRBV5-5,.,TRBJ2-2
CASSGTVDFTDTQYF,TGTGCCAGCAGTGGGACAGTAGACTTCACAGATACGCAGTATTTT,few,TRBV2,.,TRBJ2-3
CASSPGPGLANTGELFF,TGTGCCAGCTCACCAGGACCGGGACTAGCGAACACCGGGGAGCTGTTTTTT,few,TRBV18,TRBD2,TRBJ2-2
CASSLPRTTGGGYTF,TGTGCCAGCAGTTTACCCCGGACCACCGGGGGTGGCTACACCTTC,many,TRBV28,.,TRBJ1-2
CASSLSYEQFF,TGTGCCAGCAGTCTAAGTTACGAGCAGTTCTTC,many,TRBV12-3/TRBV12-4,.,TRBJ2-1
CASSERGTLNSPLHF,TGTGCCAGCAGTGAAAGGGGGACACTAAATTCACCCCTCCACTTT,few,TRBV6-1,.,TRBJ1-6
CASSLDGGGYTF,TGTGCCAGCAGCTTAGACGGAGGGGGCTACACCTTC,many,TRBV7-2,.,TRBJ1-2
CASSSGQSSYEQYF,TGTGCCAGCAGCTCTGGACAGTCTTCCTACGAGCAGTACTTC,many,TRBV7-9,.,TRBJ2-7
CAISVTSGRASYNEQFF,TGTGCCATCAGTGTAACTAGCGGGAGGGCGTCCTACAATGAGCAGTTCTTC,many,TRBV10-3,TRBD2,TRBJ2-1
CASSPRLAGENNEQFF,TGTGCCAGCAGCCCAAGACTAGCGGGGGAAAACAATGAGCAGTTCTTC,many,TRBV7-6,TRBD2,TRBJ2-1
CASSEIGLAGNEQYF,TGTGCCAGCAGTGAAATCGGTCTAGCGGGGAACGAGCAGTACTTC,many,TRBV2,TRBD2,TRBJ2-7
CASSLQAGGSEQYF,TGTGCCAGCAGTCTTCAGGCGGGAGGTTCCGAGCAGTACTTC,many,TRBV7-2,TRBD2,TRBJ2-7
CNPWRDLWEQYF,TGCAATCCCTGGCGGGACCTGTGGGAGCAGTACTTC,few,TRBV21-1,.,TRBJ2-7
CAISTPGVRQNEQFF,TGTGCCATCAGTACCCCGGGGGTACGTCAAAATGAGCAGTTCTTC,many,TRBV10-3,.,TRBJ2-1
CASSLVWMGAGAYNEQFF,TGTGCCAGCAGCTTAGTGTGGATGGGAGCGGGGGCCTACAATGAGCAGTTCTTC,many,TRBV11-2,TRBD2,TRBJ2-1
CASSQMRSLYCTF,TGTGCCAGCAGCCAAATGAGATCCCTCTATTGCACCTTC,many,TRBV3-1,.,TRBJ1-2